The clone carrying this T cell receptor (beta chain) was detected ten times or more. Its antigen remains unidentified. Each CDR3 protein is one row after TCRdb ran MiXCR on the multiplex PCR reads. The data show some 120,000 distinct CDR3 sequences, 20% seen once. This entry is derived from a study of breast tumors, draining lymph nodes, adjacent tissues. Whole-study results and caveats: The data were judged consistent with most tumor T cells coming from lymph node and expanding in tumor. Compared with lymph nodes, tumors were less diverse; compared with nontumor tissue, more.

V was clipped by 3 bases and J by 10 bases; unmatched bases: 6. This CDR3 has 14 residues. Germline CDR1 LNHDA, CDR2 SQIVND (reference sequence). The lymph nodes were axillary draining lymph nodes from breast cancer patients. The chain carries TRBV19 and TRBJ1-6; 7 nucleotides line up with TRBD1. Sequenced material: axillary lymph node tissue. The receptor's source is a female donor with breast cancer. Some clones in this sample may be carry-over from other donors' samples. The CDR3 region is CASSIQDRSSPLHF. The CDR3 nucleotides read TGTGCCAGTAGTATTCAGGACAGGAGCTCACCCCTCCACTTT.